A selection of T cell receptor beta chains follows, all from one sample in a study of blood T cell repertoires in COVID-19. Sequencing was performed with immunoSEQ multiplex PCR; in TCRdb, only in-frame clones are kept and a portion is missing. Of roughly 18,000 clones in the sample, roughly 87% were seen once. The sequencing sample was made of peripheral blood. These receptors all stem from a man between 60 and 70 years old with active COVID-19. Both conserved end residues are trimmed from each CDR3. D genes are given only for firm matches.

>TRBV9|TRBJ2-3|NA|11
ASSTQELDTQY
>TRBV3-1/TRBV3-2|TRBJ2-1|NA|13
ASSPGGITYNEQF
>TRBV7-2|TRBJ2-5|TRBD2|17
ASSLVPTSGVLQVETQY
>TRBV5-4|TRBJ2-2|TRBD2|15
ASSLSILAGGAGELF
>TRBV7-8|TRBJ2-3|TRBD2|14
ASSLDQAGGFLTQY
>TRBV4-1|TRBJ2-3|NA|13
ASSQGGGLTDTQY
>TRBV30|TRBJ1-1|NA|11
AWSLEEDTEAF
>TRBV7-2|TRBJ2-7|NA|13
ASSLSPGEIYEQY
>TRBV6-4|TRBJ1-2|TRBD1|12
ASRAGTGVAGYT
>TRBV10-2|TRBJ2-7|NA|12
ASSEYRVRSEQY
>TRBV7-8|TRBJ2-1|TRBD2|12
ASSLSLASGGNF
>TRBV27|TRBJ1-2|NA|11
ASSFYREDSYT
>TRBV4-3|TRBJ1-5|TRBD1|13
ASSKSTGLEQPQH
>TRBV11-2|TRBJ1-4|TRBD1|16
ASSFLTGQGSTNEKLF
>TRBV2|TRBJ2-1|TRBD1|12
ASGTVGAYNEQF
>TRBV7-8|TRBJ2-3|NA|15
ASSPQLGLTSTDTQY
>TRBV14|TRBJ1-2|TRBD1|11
ATGTEVGYGYT
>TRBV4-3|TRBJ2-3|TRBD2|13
ASSQYSGGLDTQY
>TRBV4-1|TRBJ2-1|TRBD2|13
ASSQLAGAPGEQF
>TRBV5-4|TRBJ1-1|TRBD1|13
ASRSQNDRDGEAF
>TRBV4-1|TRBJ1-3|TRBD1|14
ASSQGTGPSGNTIY
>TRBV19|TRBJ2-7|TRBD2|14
ASSIGGSGSPYEQY
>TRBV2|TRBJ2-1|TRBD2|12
ARGEAGGGNEQF
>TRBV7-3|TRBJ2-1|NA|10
ASSLGLAEQF
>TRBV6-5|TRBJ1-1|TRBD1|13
ASSPQGQGNTEAF
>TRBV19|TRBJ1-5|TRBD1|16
ASSATGGRFLSNQPQH
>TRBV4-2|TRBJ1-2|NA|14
ASSQRGGARHYGYT
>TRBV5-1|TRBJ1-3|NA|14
ASSLVPLSSGNTIY
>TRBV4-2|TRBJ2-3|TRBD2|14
ASSQDASGSGDTQY
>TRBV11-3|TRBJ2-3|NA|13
ASSLDGAGDDTQY
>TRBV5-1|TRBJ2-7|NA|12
ASSLDRRVYEQY
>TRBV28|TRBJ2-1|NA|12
ASSLRAPYNEQF
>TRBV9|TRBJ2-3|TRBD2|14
ASSVAIGLAEDTQY
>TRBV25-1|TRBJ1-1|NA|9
ASSESIRAF
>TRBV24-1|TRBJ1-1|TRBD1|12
ATSAGQGPTEAF
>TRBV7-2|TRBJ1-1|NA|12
ASSPGREVTEAF
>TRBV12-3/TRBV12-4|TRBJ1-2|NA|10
ASSSGSYGYT
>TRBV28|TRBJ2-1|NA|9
ASLDYNEQF
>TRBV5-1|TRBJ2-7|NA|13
ASSLEAPGLGEQY
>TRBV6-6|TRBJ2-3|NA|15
ASSPLVGGTSTDTQY
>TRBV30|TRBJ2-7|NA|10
AWTEGRDEQY
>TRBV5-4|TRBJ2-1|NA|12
ASSTPSSYNEQF
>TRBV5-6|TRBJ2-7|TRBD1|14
ASSLARGTGGHEQY
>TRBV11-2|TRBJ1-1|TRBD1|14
ASSLVDRVWDTEAF
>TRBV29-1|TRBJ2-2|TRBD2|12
SVTGLADTGELF
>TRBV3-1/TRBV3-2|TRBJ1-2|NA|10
ASSQANGGYT
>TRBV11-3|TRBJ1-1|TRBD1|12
ASSPGQRDTEAF
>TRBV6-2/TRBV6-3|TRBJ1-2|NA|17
ASSYASGKLLLGNYGYT
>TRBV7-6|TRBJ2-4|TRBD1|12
ASSPTGEGNIQY
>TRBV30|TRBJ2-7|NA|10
AWSVLSGRQY
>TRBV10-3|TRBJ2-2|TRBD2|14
AISKQRGPGTGELF
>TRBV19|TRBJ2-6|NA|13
ASSNSLSGANVLT
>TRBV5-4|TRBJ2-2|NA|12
ASSPSTPTGELF
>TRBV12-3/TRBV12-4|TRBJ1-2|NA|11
ASSRQEGWGYT
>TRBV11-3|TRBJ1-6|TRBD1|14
ASSLDGGGRGSPLH
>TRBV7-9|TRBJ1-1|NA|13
ASSPYDRLNTEAF
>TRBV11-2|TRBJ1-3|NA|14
ASSLGVGASGNTIY
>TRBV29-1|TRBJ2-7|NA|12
SVERQGNPYEQY
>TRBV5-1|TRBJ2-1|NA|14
ASSPGVRGRYNEQF